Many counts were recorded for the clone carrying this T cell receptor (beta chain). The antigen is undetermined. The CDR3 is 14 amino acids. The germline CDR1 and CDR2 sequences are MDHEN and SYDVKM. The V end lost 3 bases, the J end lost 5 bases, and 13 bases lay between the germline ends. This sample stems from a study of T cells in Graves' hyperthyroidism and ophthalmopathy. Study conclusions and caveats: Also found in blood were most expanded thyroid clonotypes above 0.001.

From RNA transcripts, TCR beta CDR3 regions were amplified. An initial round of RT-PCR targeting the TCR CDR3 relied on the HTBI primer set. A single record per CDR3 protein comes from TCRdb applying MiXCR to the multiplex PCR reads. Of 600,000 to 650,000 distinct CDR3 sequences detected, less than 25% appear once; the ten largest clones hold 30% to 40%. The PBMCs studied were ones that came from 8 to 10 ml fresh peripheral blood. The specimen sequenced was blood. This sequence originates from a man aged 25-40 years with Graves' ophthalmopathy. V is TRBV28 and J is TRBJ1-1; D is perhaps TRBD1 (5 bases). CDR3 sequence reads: CASSFRGDETEAFF. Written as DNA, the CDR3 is TGTGCCAGCAGTTTTCGAGGGGACGAGACTGAAGCTTTCTTT.